Below, 27 T cell receptor beta chains from the same sample are listed, as sequenced in a study of T cell responses to AZD1222 COVID-19 vaccine. Only in-frame clones appear in the TCRdb table, and some are missing; sequencing was by immunoSEQ multiplex PCR. The repertoire holds approximately 130,000 clones, with about 85% as singletons. The sample in question was peripheral blood, obtained 28 days after the second AZD1222 dose. These receptors were collected from an adult who received the AZD1222 COVID-19 vaccine.

The chain links TRBV4-3 to TRBJ2-3; 8 bases fit TRBD1. The trim removed 3 bases at V and 2 bases at J, leaving 4 bases unmatched. This CDR3 comprises 15 residues. Germline CDR1 and CDR2: LGHNA and YSLEER. As DNA, the CDR3 is TGCGCCAGCAGCCACTGGGGACAGGACACAGATACGCAGTATTTT. Residues: CASSHWGQDTDTQYF.

The rearrangement uses TRBV3-1 (or the pseudogene TRBV3-2) and TRBJ1-5; no firm D call. The CDR3 loop spans 15 amino acids. Looked up from germline, CDR1 is LGHDT and CDR2 is YNNKEL (reference sequence). V was trimmed by 3 bases and J by 0 bases, leaving 9 bases between them. CDR3 loop: CASSHGDYSNQPQHF. CDR3 in DNA: TGTGCCAGCAGCCATGGCGACTATAGCAATCAGCCCCAGCATTTT.

The V and J genes are TRBV2 and TRBJ2-5; D might be TRBD2 (5 bases). Trimming took 3 bases from V and 0 from J, leaving 8 bases between them. Germline CDR1 SNHLY, CDR2 FYNNEI. The CDR3 contains 14 residues. CDR3 sequence: CASSDPGNQETQYF. The CDR3 nucleotides are TGTGCCAGCAGTGACCCGGGGAACCAAGAGACCCAGTACTTC. Drawing the rest from reference TRBV2 and TRBJ2-5, the complete variable domain is EPEVTQTPSHQVTQMGQEVILRCVPISNHLYFYWYRQILGQKVEFLVSFYNNEISEKSEIFDDQFSVERPDGSNFTLKIRSTKLEDSAMYFCASSDPGNQETQYFGPGTRLLVL.

The V call is TRBV6-5, the J call TRBJ1-2; D possibly corresponds to TRBD1 (5 bases). Germline V CDR1 and CDR2: MNHEY, SVGAGI. This CDR3 is 13 amino acids long. The V end was cut by 10 bases, the J end by 8 bases, with 20 bases between. The CDR3 DNA is TGTGCCACCCAGTGGCACCGGGGCGAGGGCTACACCTTC. Encoded protein: CATQWHRGEGYTF.

This chain connects TRBV4-1 to TRBJ2-5; D gene uncertain. Germline CDR1 MGHRA, CDR2 YSYEKL. The ends were cut back, 1 base at V and 2 bases at J, with 8 bases in the middle. The CDR3 is 14 amino acids. The CDR3 nucleotides read TGCGCCAGCAGCCAAGTCGTCCTTCAAGAGACCCAGTACTTC. It encodes CASSQVVLQETQYF.

This clone was observed once. The rearrangement uses TRBV7-9 and TRBJ2-7; D gene unclear. This CDR3 region has 15 residues. From germline, CDR1 is SEHNR and CDR2 FQNEAQ (reference sequence). Trimming took off 5 bases at V and 2 bases at J, with 16 bases between the two ends. CDR3 nucleotides: TGTGCCAGCAGCCCACAAAGAGCCATAGCCTACGAGCAGTACTTC. It specifies CASSPQRAIAYEQYF. The variable domain in full, completed from reference TRBV7-9 and TRBJ2-7, reads DTGVSQNPRHKITKRGQNVTFRCDPISEHNRLYWYRQTLGQGPEFLTYFQNEAQLEKSRLLSDRFSAERPKGSFSTLEIQRTEQGDSAMYLCASSPQRAIAYEQYFGPGTRLTVT.

The rearrangement uses TRBV11-2 and TRBJ2-7; D might be TRBD2 (6 bases). V lost 0 bases, J lost 5 bases, and 8 bases lay in between. CDR1 and CDR2 from the germline V gene are SGHAT and FQNNGV. The CDR3 is 13 amino acids. The CDR3 loop reads CASSLDRGNEQYF. The DNA of the CDR3 is TGTGCCAGCAGCTTAGATCGGGGGAACGAGCAGTACTTC. The variable domain in full, completed from reference TRBV11-2 and TRBJ2-7, reads EAGVAQSPRYKIIEKRQSVAFWCNPISGHATLYWYQQILGQGPKLLIQFQNNGVVDDSQLPKDRFSAERLKGVDSTLKIQPAKLEDSAVYLCASSLDRGNEQYFGPGTRLTVT.

The rearrangement joins TRBV11-3 to TRBJ2-3; possibly TRBD1 for D (5 bases). Germline V gene lookup returns CDR1 SGHNT and CDR2 YENEEA. The V end was cut by 0 bases, the J end by 2 bases, with 9 bases between. This CDR3 region has 15 residues. The CDR3 sequence: CASSLEGPDTDTQYF. The CDR3 coding sequence is TGTGCCAGCAGCTTAGAGGGGCCTGACACAGATACGCAGTATTTT.

The chain is built from TRBV10-3 and TRBJ1-2; 8 bases align to TRBD1. Germline-derived CDR1 and CDR2 are ENHRY and SYGVKD. The CDR3 covers 14 residues. Trimming cost V 4 bases and J 5 bases; bases outside gene matches: 6. The CDR3 region has the DNA TGTGCCATCAGTGCCGGGACAGGACGATATGGCTACACCTTC. It specifies CAISAGTGRYGYTF.

The chain uses TRBV6-4 and TRBJ2-3; 7 bases align to TRBD2. Trimming cost V 3 bases and J 6 bases; bases outside gene matches: 9. Germline V gives CDR1 MRHNA, CDR2 SNTAGT. The CDR3 has 15 residues. CDR3 nucleotide sequence: TGTGCCAGCAGTGAAGAAGCGGGGAGGTCGGATACGCAGTATTTT. It is translated as CASSEEAGRSDTQYF.

The rearrangement uses TRBV7-2 and TRBJ1-5; D remains unclear. Germline V gives CDR1 SGHTA, CDR2 FQGNSA. Trimming stripped 5 bases from V and 4 bases from J, with 9 bases between. The CDR3 loop spans 13 amino acids. The CDR3 sequence: CASSTDGNQPQHF. The CDR3 DNA reads as TGTGCCAGCAGCACGGACGGGAATCAGCCCCAGCATTTT.

The J gene is TRBJ2-7, the V gene TRBV6-5; TRBD1 matches at 7 bases. The CDR3 totals 14 residues. Germline CDR1 and CDR2: MNHEY and SVGAGI. Unmatched junction bases numbered 12, after V lost 8 bases and J lost 5 bases. The CDR3 reads CASAQVGTVDEQYF. Written as DNA, the CDR3 is TGTGCCAGCGCCCAAGTCGGGACAGTTGACGAGCAGTACTTC.

This clone was counted a few times. V usage is TRBV29-1 and J usage is TRBJ2-5, with D uncertain. CDR3 length: 11 residues. Trimming took 4 bases from V and 5 from J, leaving 8 bases between them. The germline V gene encodes CDR1 SQVTM and CDR2 ANQGSEA. The DNA for the CDR3 is TGCAGCGTTGCCCTTGGGGAGACCCAGTACTTC. Translation gives CSVALGETQYF.

V usage is TRBV15 and J usage is TRBJ1-1; no firm D call. CDR3 length: 13 residues. V was clipped by 0 bases and J by 7 bases, with 9 bases between them. From germline, CDR1 is LNHNV and CDR2 YYDKDF (reference sequence). The DNA for the CDR3 is TGTGCCACCAGCAGAGATCGTTGGCTTGAAGCTTTCTTT. It is translated as CATSRDRWLEAFF.

The genes are TRBV3-1 (or the pseudogene TRBV3-2) and TRBJ1-2; the D is unclear. The V gene's germline CDR1 is LGHDT and CDR2 YNNKEL (reference sequence). The germline V and J ends were trimmed by 3 bases and 7 bases, with 9 bases remaining between them. The CDR3 is made up of 12 amino acids. The CDR3 protein is CASSQREVGYTF. The CDR3 bases are TGTGCCAGCAGCCAGCGAGAAGTTGGCTACACCTTC.

The chain uses TRBV7-3 and TRBJ1-1; D remains ambiguous. V lost 1 base and J 4 bases, leaving 7 bases between the germline ends. Germline lookup yields CDR1 SGHTA and CDR2 FQGTGA. The CDR3 has 13 residues. The CDR3 DNA reads as TGTGCCAGCAGCTTAAGAGGGAGCACTGAAGCTTTCTTT. This translates into CASSLRGSTEAFF.

The rearrangement joins TRBV5-1 to TRBJ2-7; D gene ambiguous. The CDR3 covers 14 residues. Deletions cut 1 base from V and 5 bases from J, with 13 bases between. The germline CDR1 and CDR2 sequences are SGHRS and YFSETQ. CDR3 DNA sequence: TGCGCCAGCAGCTTGTCCGGGCTAGGGAACGAGCAGTACTTC. It codes for CASSLSGLGNEQYF.

V gene TRBV11-2 combines with J gene TRBJ1-6, with D unclear. The V end lost 1 base, the J end lost 6 bases, and 7 bases lay between the germline ends. Germline CDR1 SGHAT, CDR2 FQNNGV. The CDR3 covers 14 residues. CDR3 nucleotide sequence: TGTGCCAGCAGCTTAGGGGTAGTTAATTCACCCCTCCACTTT. Translated: CASSLGVVNSPLHF.

This chain's CDR3 is CASSPNRGHYEQYF. The CDR3 region has the DNA TGTGCCAGTAGCCCAAACAGGGGCCACTACGAGCAGTACTTC. The chain carries TRBV19 and TRBJ2-7, with 7 bases aligning to TRBD1. This CDR3 contains 14 residues. Germline CDR1 is LNHDA and CDR2 is SQIVND (reference sequence). The V gene end was trimmed by 6 bases and the J gene end by 3 bases; junction bases not matched to a gene: 8.

The chain couples TRBV7-8 to TRBJ1-2, with D hard to call. The CDR3 covers 11 residues. Trimming left V 5 bases short and J 13 bases short, with 14 bases between. CDR1 and CDR2 (germline): SGHVS, FQNEAQ. The CDR3 DNA follows: TGTGCCAGCAGCCCTCTGGGCGGGGTCACCTTC. Amino acid sequence: CASSPLGGVTF.

The chain carries TRBV1 and TRBJ2-3; no DNA check was done on the table's D call, TRBD2. TRBV1 is shown as a pseudogene. CDR3 size: 15 residues. The CDR3 loop is CTSSQGLPSTDTQYF. The CDR3 DNA is TGCACCAGCAGCCAAGGACTACCTAGCACAGATACGCAGTATTTT.

The V and J genes are TRBV28 and TRBJ1-1; TRBD1 matches 7 bases. V shed 10 bases, J shed 2 bases, and the junction held 10 bases outside the gene matches. Per germline, CDR1 MDHEN and CDR2 SYDVKM. This CDR3 region has 14 residues. CDR3 region: CAIGSGTVNTEAFF. The CDR3 DNA sequence: TGTGCCATCGGATCCGGGACAGTTAACACTGAAGCTTTCTTT.

The chain combines TRBV7-2 with TRBJ1-2; weak D call: TRBD1 (5 bases). CDR3 size: 13 residues. CDR1 and CDR2 (germline): SGHTA, FQGNSA. The V and J ends lost 3 bases and 3 bases respectively, with 8 bases between them. CDR3 sequence: CASSFDSHYGYTF. Here the CDR3 DNA reads TGTGCCAGCAGCTTTGACAGTCACTATGGCTACACCTTC.

The chain combines TRBV30 with TRBJ1-2; no reliable D call. Trimming removed 3 bases from V and 3 bases from J, with 8 bases in between. The CDR3 totals 12 residues. From germline, CDR1 is GTSNPN and CDR2 SVGIG (reference sequence). CDR3 nucleotide sequence: TGTGCCTGGAGGGGGTTTGACTATGGCTACACCTTC. Translating it yields CAWRGFDYGYTF.

This sequence joins TRBV20-1 and TRBJ1-5; D gene unclear. The CDR3 is 14 amino acids. Trimming removed 3 bases from V and 0 bases from J, with 9 bases in between. The germline V gene encodes CDR1 DFQATT and CDR2 SNEGSKA (reference sequence). This CDR3 reads CSASTGYSNQPQHF. The CDR3 DNA sequence: TGCAGTGCTAGTACGGGGTATAGCAATCAGCCCCAGCATTTT.

This sequence joins TRBV6-2 or TRBV6-3 and TRBJ1-5; 7 nucleotides line up with TRBD1. The germline gives CDR1 MNHEY, CDR2 SVGEGT. Trimming removed 5 bases from V and 1 base from J; junction bases left unmatched: 2. The CDR3 runs to 14 residues. The CDR3 here is CASSKTGSNQPQHF. CDR3 coding DNA: TGTGCCAGCAGTAAGACAGGGAGCAATCAGCCCCAGCATTTT.

V usage is TRBV15 and J usage is TRBJ1-4, with 9 positions matching TRBD1. CDR1 and CDR2 from the germline V gene are LNHNV and YYDKDF (reference sequence). The trim removed 0 bases at V and 8 bases at J, leaving 13 bases unmatched. This CDR3 is built from 18 residues. CDR3 protein: CATSRDRTVGQGGEKLFF. Written as DNA, the CDR3 is TGTGCCACCAGCAGAGATAGAACGGTGGGACAGGGAGGGGAAAAACTGTTTTTT.